This TCR beta chain was observed in a study of shared clonotypes between healthy human individuals. Study-wide results and limits: In a few donors, around 5% of naive CD4 clonotypes appeared in common. Naive subsets, compared against memory subsets, generally had larger estimated richness values.

Trimming left V 2 bases short and J 2 bases short, with 11 bases between. The CDR3 extends over 15 amino acids. Per germline, CDR1 SGHAT and CDR2 FQNNGV. Terminally differentiated effector memory CD45RA+ cells were excluded from the naive CD8 cells, which were CD45RO-negative and positively selected for CCR7. Healthy adults negative for HIV, lacking recent acute infections or vaccinations, served as donors. To note about this clone: Antigen unknown.

Sequenced by immunoSEQ multiplex PCR; TCRdb stores in-frame clones only, minus some. The table shows about 2 million clones, with just under 95% occurring only once. The sequenced sample was naive CD8+ T cells sorted from blood. The V gene is TRBV11-2, the J gene TRBJ2-3; possibly TRBD2 for D (6 bases). This TCR was sampled from a man younger than 35 in good health. CDR3 residues: CASSLNGGATDTQYF. The CDR3 DNA reads as TGTGCCAGCAGCTTAAATGGCGGGGCCACAGATACGCAGTATTTT.